This record covers a single T cell receptor beta chain. Antigen: not known. The data were obtained in a study of T cell repertoires in cytomegalovirus infection. TCRdb passed the reads through MiXCR, listing each CDR3 protein once. Among some 700,000 distinct CDR3 sequences listed, roughly a third were seen once. Germline V gene lookup returns CDR1 ENHRY and CDR2 SYGVKD. CDR3 length equals 15 residues. With V trimmed by 4 bases and J by 8 bases, 9 bases remained unmatched. Study-level points and caveats: Summed public TCR beta family frequency identified CMV carriers bearing the relevant HLA. Predominance within the ex vivo response was attributable to HLA-C-restricted CMV-specific TCR beta clonotypes.

This material consisted of cultured PBMCs, taken from culture after CMV antigen stimulation. The source is a human donor in good health (CMV status not recorded). Some clones in this sample may be carry-over from other donors' samples. The V call is TRBV10-3, the J call TRBJ2-1; 9 bases are a match to TRBD1. The CDR3 DNA is TGTGCCATCAGTGGCCCGGGACAGGGTGAGGATGAGCAGTTCTTC. It encodes CAISGPGQGEDEQFF.